These 17 T cell receptor beta chains came from one sample sequenced in a study of T cell responses to AZD1222 COVID-19 vaccine (dated by TCRdb to the early 2020s). The library was made by the immunoSEQ multiplex PCR assay. TCRdb re-hosts the immuneACCESS table, in-frame sequences only. Its copies lack some clones; in the studies checked, an unresolved V gene accounts for under half of them, and the cause for the rest is not known. Across this sample there are about 120,000 clones, with roughly 87% seen only once. The biggest ten clones account for approximately 2.5% of the sample. Taken with the paper, the label for time point translates to: about 28 days (+/-7) after the second vaccine dose. The sample was peripheral blood, taken 28 days after the second AZD1222 dose. Receptors were obtained from an adult who received the AZD1222 COVID-19 vaccine.

In its sample, this clone was seen once. The chain uses TRBV19 and TRBJ1-6; tentative D call: TRBD1 (5 bases). CDR1 LNHDA and CDR2 SQIVND come from the germline V gene (reference sequence). V lost 7 bases to trimming and J lost 10 bases, with 11 bases between them. This CDR3 has 12 residues. The CDR3 nucleotides are TGTGCCAGTAAACTCAGGGACTCACCCCTCCACTTT. This codes for CASKLRDSPLHF.

The V call is TRBV6-5, the J call TRBJ1-1, with D perhaps matching TRBD1 (5 bases). This CDR3 region has 14 residues. Germline V gene lookup returns CDR1 MNHEY and CDR2 SVGAGI. With 4 bases removed from V and 1 base from J, the gap between germline ends came to 10 bases. The CDR3, as DNA: TGTGCCAGCAGTTTCCGGGGGAGGAACACTGAAGCTTTCTTT. Translating it yields CASSFRGRNTEAFF.

The V call is TRBV5-1, the J call TRBJ2-1, with 9 nucleotides matching TRBD2. Germline V gene sequence: CDR1 SGHRS, CDR2 YFSETQ. Trimming took 9 bases from V and 6 from J; bases not matched to a gene: 13. The CDR3 is made up of 15 amino acids. The CDR3 sequence is CATTPVAGAVNEQFF. The CDR3 DNA reads as TGCGCCACAACCCCGGTAGCGGGGGCCGTCAATGAGCAGTTCTTC.

This chain connects TRBV29-1 to TRBJ1-1; TRBD1 matches 7 bases. This CDR3 has 13 amino acids. Trimming cost V 6 bases and J 5 bases; bases outside gene matches: 9. CDR1 and CDR2 from the germline V gene are SQVTM and ANQGSEA. The CDR3 reads CSVLGQATTEAFF. The CDR3 DNA follows: TGCAGCGTCCTCGGACAGGCGACGACTGAAGCTTTCTTT.

The chain couples TRBV4-3 to TRBJ1-1; no reliable D call. The CDR3 spans 11 residues. Germline CDR1 and CDR2: LGHNA and YSLEER. The V and J ends lost 6 bases and 14 bases respectively, with 16 bases between them. CDR3 coding DNA: TGCGCCAGCAGATCCCTTGGAGATCAGTTCTTT. Translating gives CASRSLGDQFF.

J is TRBJ2-5 and V is TRBV28, with TRBD2 matching over 11 bases. From germline, CDR1 is MDHEN and CDR2 SYDVKM. V lost 6 bases and J lost 5; bases outside the gene matches: 8. The CDR3 consists of 15 residues. The CDR3 loop is CASRDRSGGDETQYF. As DNA, the CDR3 is TGTGCCAGCAGAGACCGTAGCGGGGGGGACGAGACCCAGTACTTC. The full variable domain, rest sourced from reference TRBV28 and TRBJ2-5, is DVKVTQSSRYLVKRTGEKVFLECVQDMDHENMFWYRQDPGLGLRLIYFSYDVKMKEKGDIPEGYSVSREKKERFSLILESASTNQTSMYLCASRDRSGGDETQYFGPGTRLLVL.

The chain carries TRBV4-3 and TRBJ1-6; weak D call: TRBD1 (5 bases). CDR3 length: 14 amino acids. Trimming took off 1 base at V and 8 bases at J, with 9 bases between the two ends. In germline, CDR1 is LGHNA, CDR2 YSLEER. In DNA, the CDR3 is TGCGCCAGCAGCCAAGGGGGGTCGGATTCACCCCTCCACTTT. Amino acid sequence: CASSQGGSDSPLHF.

The V and J genes are TRBV19 and TRBJ1-5; D not resolved. CDR1 LNHDA and CDR2 SQIVND come from the germline V gene (reference sequence). CDR3 length: 12 amino acids. V dropped 1 base and J dropped 6 bases, with 4 bases sitting between them. The CDR3 spells CASSIVGQPQHF. In DNA form, the CDR3 reads TGTGCCAGTAGTATAGTAGGTCAGCCCCAGCATTTT.

The table lists this clone with a few counts. V is TRBV10-3 and J is TRBJ2-6, with D perhaps being TRBD1 or TRBD2 (6 bases each). CDR3 length: 17 residues. The V end lost 3 bases, the J end lost 0 bases, and 12 bases lay between the germline ends. Germline CDR1 ENHRY, CDR2 SYGVKD. The CDR3 bases are TGTGCCATCAGTGACGGGGGCAGAAGCTCTGGGGCCAACGTCCTGACTTTC. It yields the protein CAISDGGRSSGANVLTF.

CDR3 region: CASSPASGGWTDTQYF. The DNA for the CDR3 is TGTGCCAGCAGCCCCGCCAGCGGGGGGTGGACAGATACGCAGTATTTT. The V and J genes are TRBV11-1 and TRBJ2-3; 9 nucleotides match TRBD2. The CDR3 is made up of 16 amino acids. V was pared by 5 bases and J by 3 bases, with 9 bases of the junction left unmatched. Germline values: CDR1 SGHAT, CDR2 FQDESV (reference sequence).

This clone turned up a few times. This sequence joins TRBV3-1 (or the pseudogene TRBV3-2) and TRBJ1-5; possible D gene TRBD1, 5 bases. In germline, CDR1 is LGHDT, CDR2 YNNKEL (reference sequence). The CDR3 has 15 amino acids. Trimming removed 3 bases at V and 0 bases at J, with 9 bases between. The CDR3 DNA is TGTGCCAGCAGCCAGGGACTGAATAGCAATCAGCCCCAGCATTTT. Translation: CASSQGLNSNQPQHF.

The chain is built from TRBV9 and TRBJ1-1; D not certain. V lost 0 bases and J 3 bases, leaving 9 bases between the germline ends. The CDR3 sequence is 14 residues long. In germline, CDR1 is SGDLS, CDR2 YYNGEE. CDR3 residues: CASSVAPRDTEAFF. As DNA, the CDR3 is TGTGCCAGCAGCGTAGCCCCTCGCGACACTGAAGCTTTCTTT.

In its sample, this clone was seen once. The J gene is TRBJ2-5, the V gene TRBV6-5; D gene ambiguous. V lost 2 bases and J lost 5, with 9 bases in between. Germline V lookup: CDR1 MNHEY, CDR2 SVGAGI. This CDR3 comprises 13 residues. CDR3 residues: CASSYSNLETQYF. The CDR3 DNA reads as TGTGCCAGCAGTTACAGCAACTTGGAGACCCAGTACTTC.

This chain joins TRBV2 and TRBJ1-5; TRBD1 matches 11 bases. This CDR3 comprises 15 residues. V trimming: 8 bases; J trimming: 3 bases; junction bases outside the gene matches: 6. Germline CDR1 reads SNHLY; CDR2 reads FYNNEI. This CDR3 reads CASSWDRGNNQPQHF. The CDR3 DNA is TGTGCCAGCTCATGGGACAGGGGGAACAATCAGCCCCAGCATTTT.

This clone was observed a single time. The V call is TRBV19, the J call TRBJ1-1, with unresolved D. CDR1 is LNHDA and CDR2 is SQIVND in the germline V gene (reference sequence). The CDR3 has 17 amino acids. V lost 3 bases, J lost 0 bases, and 17 bases lay in between. The CDR3 DNA follows: TGTGCCAGTAGTATTCGGGGTGGAGATCAGATGAACACTGAAGCTTTCTTT. Protein sequence: CASSIRGGDQMNTEAFF.

This clone came up a few times. V gene TRBV19 combines with J gene TRBJ2-2; D assignment may be TRBD1 or TRBD2 (5 bases each). The germline gives CDR1 LNHDA, CDR2 SQIVND (reference sequence). Trimming stripped 3 bases from V and 5 bases from J, with 19 bases between. The CDR3 is 17 amino acids. The CDR3 nucleotides are TGTGCCAGTAGTATGACGTCCGGGACGTATCGGACCGGGGAGCTGTTTTTT. Protein: CASSMTSGTYRTGELFF.

This clone was detected a few times. The chain carries TRBV5-1 and TRBJ2-5, with no clear D. Germline CDR1 and CDR2: SGHRS and YFSETQ. Trimming removed 3 bases from V and 5 bases from J, with 11 bases in between. This CDR3 is 13 amino acids long. CDR3 protein: CASSYGVRETQYF. The CDR3 nucleotides read TGCGCCAGCAGCTACGGTGTGAGGGAGACCCAGTACTTC.